The 2 T cell receptor beta chains in this list originate from one sample, sequenced in a study of type 1 regulatory T cells. These TCRs' antigens remain unknown. TCRdb passed the reads through MiXCR, listing each CDR3 protein once. The table includes tens of thousands of distinct CDR3 sequences, around 43% detected once. The sequenced sample was cultured T cells, either the whole culture or a sorted T cell fraction (not recorded which). Source of these receptors: a human donor in good health.

The chain is built from TRBV5-6 and TRBJ2-6; D is uncertain. Germline CDR1 reads SGHDT; CDR2 reads YYEEEE. The CDR3 is 18 amino acids. V was cut by 1 base and J by 1 base, with 15 bases left in between. The CDR3 DNA reads as TGTGCCAGCAGCTTGAAACAGCTTCTTCAATCTGGGGCCAACGTCCTGACTTTC. Translated, it gives CASSLKQLLQSGANVLTF.

The chain is built from TRBV6-2 or TRBV6-3 and TRBJ1-1, with 10 bases that match TRBD1. The CDR3 has 14 amino acids. V trimming: 6 bases; J trimming: 6 bases; junction bases outside the gene matches: 7. Germline V CDR1 and CDR2: MNHEY, SVGEGT. This chain's CDR3 is CASRIRDRGPEAFF. CDR3 nucleotides: TGTGCCAGCAGGATCCGGGACAGGGGTCCTGAAGCTTTCTTT.